This T cell receptor beta chain was identified in a study of T cell changes during pregnancy in multiple sclerosis. Libraries were prepared by immunoSEQ multiplex PCR; TCRdb keeps only in-frame clonotypes and omits some of them. This sample yields 45,000 to 70,000 clones, of which 90% to 95% are seen a single time; 0.15% to 0.2% belongs to the top ten. Germline-derived CDR1 and CDR2 are MDHEN and SYDVKM. The CDR3 spans 13 residues. The V and J ends lost 3 bases and 4 bases respectively, with 8 bases between them. This sample comprised CD4+ T cells from peripheral blood mononuclear cells, obtained in the second trimester of pregnancy. The source of this sequence is a female donor with multiple sclerosis, enrolled in a pregnancy study. The chain recombines TRBV28 with TRBJ2-3, with no clear D. DNA of the CDR3: TGTGCCAGCAGTTTTATGTTCGCAGATACGCAGTATTTT. Translating it yields CASSFMFADTQYF.